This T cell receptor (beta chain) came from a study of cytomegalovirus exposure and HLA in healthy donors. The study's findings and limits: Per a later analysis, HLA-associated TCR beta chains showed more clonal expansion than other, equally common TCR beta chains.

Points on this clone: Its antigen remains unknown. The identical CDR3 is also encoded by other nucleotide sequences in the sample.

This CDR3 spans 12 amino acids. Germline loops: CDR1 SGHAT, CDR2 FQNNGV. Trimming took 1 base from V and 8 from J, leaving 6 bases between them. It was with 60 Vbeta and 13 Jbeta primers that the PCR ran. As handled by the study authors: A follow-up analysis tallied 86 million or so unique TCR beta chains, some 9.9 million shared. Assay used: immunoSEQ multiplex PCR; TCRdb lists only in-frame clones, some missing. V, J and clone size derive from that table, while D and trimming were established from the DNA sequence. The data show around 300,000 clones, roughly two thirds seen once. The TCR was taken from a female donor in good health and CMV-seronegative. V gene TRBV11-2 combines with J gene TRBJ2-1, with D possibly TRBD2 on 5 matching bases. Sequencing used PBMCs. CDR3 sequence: CASSLVRDEQFF. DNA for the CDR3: TGTGCCAGCAGCTTAGTGCGGGATGAGCAGTTCTTC.